This T cell receptor (beta chain) was captured by sequencing in a study of technical replicates of blood from a few donors (TCRdb year 2017). The CDR3 contains 13 residues, cysteine and phenylalanine counted. Left in the record is the CDR3 DNA by itself, 39 bases read in frame from the first base. V is pared back by 4 bases and J by 5 bases, with 11 bases lying between the germline termini. The germline V gene (reference sequence) gives CDR1 as SEHNR and CDR2 as FQNEAQ. Details on this clone: Its antigen has not been determined. No qualities accompany the bases; no much larger clone lies one base away.

Library creation used the immunoSEQ multiplex PCR assay. This immuneACCESS table, as held by TCRdb, lists in-frame sequences with V and J called but not all clones. Of the missing ones, under half trace to an unresolved V gene in checked studies; the others have no known cause. Within this sample are 55,000 to 75,000 clones, with about nine tenths of them counted one time only. The biggest ten clones account for less than 5% of the sample. This sequence originates from a human donor in good health. Some clones in this sample may be carry-over from other donors' samples. The sample consisted of PBMCs. The chain uses TRBV7-9 and TRBJ1-2; D gene: possibly TRBD1, on 6 matching bases. The DNA reads as follows: TGTGCCAGCAGCTCACGGGGGGCTTATGGCTACACCTTC. Its protein product is CASSSRGAYGYTF. Where the CDR3 stops, the reference TRBV7-9 and TRBJ1-2 genes take over; the full variable domain is DTGVSQNPRHKITKRGQNVTFRCDPISEHNRLYWYRQTLGQGPEFLTYFQNEAQLEKSRLLSDRFSAERPKGSFSTLEIQRTEQGDSAMYLCASSSRGAYGYTFGSGTRLTVV.